Each of the 17 T cell receptor beta chains below was sequenced from the same sample in a study of blood T cells in healthy people across ages. With a J-beta primer mix and a sample-barcoded 5' primer, a second PCR ran roughly 7 to 11 cycles. One entry per CDR3 protein, called by TCRdb with MiXCR from the 5' RACE reads. The table shows fewer than 650,000 distinct CDR3 sequences, with roughly a quarter occurring only once. The sample was also linked to a second study, of T cells of mothers and their children.

Sequencing used blood. Receptors were obtained from a boy between 2 and 10 years old in good health.

This clonotype was seen only a few times. The rearrangement links TRBV4-3 to TRBJ1-2, with a tentative D call TRBD1 (5 bases). CDR1 and CDR2 (germline): LGHNA, YSLEER. The CDR3 has 17 residues. Deletions cut 5 bases from V and 6 bases from J, with 25 bases between. The CDR3 loop is CASSYDSRAPVSDGYTF. The CDR3 DNA reads as TGCGCCAGCAGCTACGATTCCAGGGCCCCCGTTTCGGATGGCTACACCTTC.

This clonotype was detected a few times. The V and J genes are TRBV29-1 and TRBJ2-7, with TRBD2 as a possible D gene (6 bases). There are 14 residues in the CDR3. With 2 bases removed from V and 5 bases from J, the gap between germline ends came to 16 bases. Germline CDR1 is SQVTM and CDR2 is ANQGSEA. The CDR3 loop reads CSVEPPGRGNEQYF. The CDR3 DNA sequence: TGCAGCGTTGAACCTCCGGGACGGGGGAACGAGCAGTACTTC.

This clonotype was counted a few times. The chain links TRBV30 to TRBJ2-5, with D maybe TRBD1 (6 bases). The CDR3 is 13 residues long. Germline V gene sequence: CDR1 GTSNPN, CDR2 SVGIG (reference sequence). Trimming took 4 bases from V and 7 from J, leaving 16 bases between them. CDR3 nucleotides: TGTGCCTGGACTCATACAGGGCTCGGGACCCAGTACTTC. It encodes CAWTHTGLGTQYF. The full variable domain, completed using reference TRBV30 and TRBJ2-5, is SQTIHQWPATLVQPVGSPLSLECTVEGTSNPNLYWYRQAAGRGLQLLFYSVGIGQISSEVPQNLSASRPQDRQFILSSKKLLLSDSGFYLCAWTHTGLGTQYFGPGTRLLVL.

As concerns this clonotype: A much larger clone lies one base from this, so it may be a read error. This rearrangement joins TRBV3-1 to TRBJ2-7; no reliable D call. The J call may not be correct, given that the DNA end is closer to TRBJ2-1. Germline loops: CDR1 LGHDT, CDR2 YNNKEL (reference sequence). The CDR3 runs 14 residues. The CDR3 is CASSPTYSHNEQFF. DNA of the CDR3: TGTGCCAGCAGCCCTACCTATTCCCACAATGAGCAGTTCTTC.

This clonotype was counted between two and nine times. The rearrangement links TRBV29-1 to TRBJ2-6; 8 nucleotides match TRBD1. The CDR3 extends over 19 amino acids. V was pared by 0 bases and J by 1 base, with 11 bases of the junction left unmatched. The germline V gene has CDR1 SQVTM and CDR2 ANQGSEA. The CDR3 spells CSVEDPWTGRGSGANVLTF. CDR3 coding DNA: TGCAGCGTTGAAGATCCGTGGACAGGGAGAGGGTCTGGGGCCAACGTCCTGACTTTC.

With regard to this clonotype: A much larger clone differs by one base, so this may be a read error. This rearrangement joins TRBV18 to TRBJ1-4; D is uncertain. The germline CDR1 and CDR2 sequences are KGHSH and LQKENI. The CDR3 is made up of 15 amino acids. CDR3 coding DNA: TGTACCAGCTCACTTAGATCGGGAACTAATGAAAAACTGTTTTTT. Its translation: CTSSLRSGTNEKLFF.

This clonotype was detected many times. V is TRBV2 and J is TRBJ2-7, with 12 bases aligning to TRBD2. The CDR3 runs 16 residues. CDR1 and CDR2 from the germline V gene are SNHLY and FYNNEI. V gave up 11 bases and J gave up 2 bases; unmatched junction bases: 13. The CDR3 protein is CAVVTSGRTLTYEQYF. The DNA for the CDR3 is TGTGCCGTCGTAACTAGCGGGAGGACCCTAACCTACGAGCAGTACTTC. The full variable domain, with the rest looked up from reference TRBV2 and TRBJ2-7, is EPEVTQTPSHQVTQMGQEVILRCVPISNHLYFYWYRQILGQKVEFLVSFYNNEISEKSEIFDDQFSVERPDGSNFTLKIRSTKLEDSAMYFCAVVTSGRTLTYEQYFGPGTRLTVT.

The gene calls are TRBV27 and TRBJ2-5; unclear D gene. The J call is in doubt because the DNA end fits TRBJ2-7 better. From germline, CDR1 is MNHEY and CDR2 SMNVEV (reference sequence). CDR3 length: 14 amino acids. CDR3 DNA sequence: TGTGCCAGCAGTGGGGTCTTACCCTTTTACGAGCAGTACTTC. This sequence encodes CASSGVLPFYEQYF.

The chain's CDR3 is CSALRGQNTEAFF. CDR3 nucleotide sequence: TGCAGTGCTCTCCGGGGCCAAAACACTGAAGCTTTCTTT. The chain combines TRBV20-1 with TRBJ1-1; possible D gene TRBD1, 5 bases. Germline CDR1 is DFQATT and CDR2 is SNEGSKA (reference sequence). The CDR3 has 13 amino acids. Trimming shortened V by 5 bases and J by 2 bases, and 12 bases separated the two germline ends.

The chain links TRBV6-5 to TRBJ2-1; D may correspond to TRBD1 or TRBD2 (6 bases each). Deletions cut 4 bases from V and 7 bases from J, with 14 bases between. This CDR3 region has 14 residues. Per germline, CDR1 MNHEY and CDR2 SVGAGI. For the CDR3, the DNA is TGTGCCAGCAGTTGGGGGGCCGGGGGTAATGAGCAGTTCTTC. It encodes CASSWGAGGNEQFF.

This clonotype was observed a handful of times. The chain links TRBV7-9 to TRBJ2-5; D uncertain. The CDR3 runs 14 residues. V was trimmed by 1 base and J by 5 bases, leaving 11 bases between them. CDR1 is SEHNR, CDR2 FQNEAQ, per germline (reference sequence). DNA for the CDR3: TGTGCCAGCAGCTTAGAGTTAGGGTTGGAGACCCAGTACTTC. This codes for CASSLELGLETQYF.

CDR3 in amino acids: CASSFQSIGGAHYEQYF. For the CDR3, the DNA is TGTGCCAGCAGTTTTCAATCAATCGGGGGCGCGCACTACGAGCAGTACTTC. This sequence joins TRBV12-3 or TRBV12-4 and TRBJ2-7; D may correspond to TRBD1 or TRBD2 (6 bases each). Trimming took off 3 bases at V and 3 bases at J, with 21 bases between the two ends. There are 17 residues in the CDR3.

The gene calls are TRBV10-2 and TRBJ1-5, with TRBD1 as a possible D gene (5 bases). CDR1 WSHSY and CDR2 SAAADI come from the germline V gene. The CDR3 is 14 residues long. Trimming pared 6 bases from V and 4 bases from J, leaving 13 bases between. The CDR3 loop is CASRGGGVNQPQHF. CDR3 coding DNA: TGCGCCAGCAGGGGGGGAGGGGTTAATCAGCCCCAGCATTTT.

This clonotype came up a few times. The chain couples TRBV27 to TRBJ1-6; TRBD1 is a possible D gene (5 bases). V was shortened by 8 bases and J by 0 bases, with 26 bases between the two germline ends. Germline CDR1 and CDR2: MNHEY and SMNVEV (reference sequence). There are 20 residues in the CDR3. CDR3 nucleotide sequence: TGTGCCAGCCGAGACAGCCTTCCGGAAGGCTTCAACTCCTATAATTCACCCCTCCACTTT. Translation gives CASRDSLPEGFNSYNSPLHF.

The CDR3 here is CSAARLSRELTDTQYF. In DNA, the CDR3 is TGCAGTGCCGCCCGGTTGTCGCGGGAGCTCACAGATACGCAGTATTTT. This chain links TRBV20-1 with TRBJ2-3, with 7 bases matching TRBD2. The J segment lost 2 bases and the V segment lost 6 bases, leaving 14 bases of the junction unmatched. The CDR3 has 16 residues. CDR1 and CDR2 from the germline V gene are DFQATT and SNEGSKA (reference sequence).

The genes are TRBV7-9 and TRBJ1-2; D is ambiguous. The CDR3 contains 14 residues. Germline-derived CDR1 and CDR2 are SEHNR and FQNEAQ (reference sequence). V lost 8 bases and J 5 bases, leaving 18 bases between the germline ends. CDR3 bases: TGTGCCAGCGGCCTCATTAAGGGAGAATATGGCTACACCTTC. It encodes CASGLIKGEYGYTF.

V and J are TRBV29-1 and TRBJ2-5; D is unclear. The CDR3 covers 12 residues. The V gene lost 4 bases and the J gene lost 4 bases, with 10 bases spanning the gap. Germline lookup yields CDR1 SQVTM and CDR2 ANQGSEA. The CDR3 loop is CSVAGSVETQYF. As DNA, the CDR3 is TGCAGCGTTGCTGGCAGCGTAGAGACCCAGTACTTC.